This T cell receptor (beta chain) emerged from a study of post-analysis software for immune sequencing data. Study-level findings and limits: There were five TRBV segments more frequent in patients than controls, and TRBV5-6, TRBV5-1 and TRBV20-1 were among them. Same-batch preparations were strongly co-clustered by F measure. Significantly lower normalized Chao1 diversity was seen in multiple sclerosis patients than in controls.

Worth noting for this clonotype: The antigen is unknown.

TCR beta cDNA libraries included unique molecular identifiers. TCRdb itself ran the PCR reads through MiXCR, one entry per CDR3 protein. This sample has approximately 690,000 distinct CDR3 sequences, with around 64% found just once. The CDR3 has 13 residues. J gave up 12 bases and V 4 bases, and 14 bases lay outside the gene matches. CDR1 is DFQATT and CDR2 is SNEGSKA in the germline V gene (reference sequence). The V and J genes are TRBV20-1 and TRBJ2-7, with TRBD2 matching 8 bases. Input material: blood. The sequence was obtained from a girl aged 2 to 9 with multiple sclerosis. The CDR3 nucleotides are TGCAGTGCTAAGTCCCCGGGAGGGGGACTACCGTACTTC. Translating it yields CSAKSPGGGLPYF.